These T cell receptor beta chains were read from a single sample in a study of T cell repertoires in cytomegalovirus infection. TCRdb called the reads again in MiXCR, with one record for every CDR3 protein. The sample includes 360,000 or so distinct CDR3 sequences, roughly a third of them seen just once. These receptors' targets are unknown. The material sequenced was cultured PBMCs, taken from culture after CMV antigen stimulation. Receptor source: a human donor in good health (CMV status not recorded). Some clones in this sample may be carry-over from other donors' samples. Both conserved end residues are part of each CDR3. A D gene is named only where the DNA matches it firmly. Some rows mark clone size as missing; the rest say once, few, many or name a class of expanded clone.

v_gene	d_gene	j_gene	len	abundance	CDR3aa	CDR3nt
TRBV10-3	-	TRBJ1-2	13	-	CAIRQGSDYGYTF	TGTGCCATCAGACAAGGCAGCGACTATGGCTACACCTTC
TRBV27	-	TRBJ2-3	14	-	CASSPEGMADTQYF	TGTGCCAGCAGCCCGGAGGGAATGGCAGATACGCAGTATTTT
TRBV7-9	TRBD1	TRBJ1-2	15	-	CASSRTGGAVYGYTF	TGTGCCAGCAGCAGAACAGGGGGCGCAGTCTATGGCTACACCTTC
TRBV4-1	-	TRBJ1-2	15	few	CASSQDPTGTAGNTF	TGCGCCAGCAGCCAAGATCCGACCGGGACCGCCGGCAACACCTTC
TRBV6-2/TRBV6-3	-	TRBJ1-5	14	-	CASSRPGGGQPQHF	TGTGCCAGCAGCCGCCCGGGGGGTGGTCAGCCCCAGCATTTT
TRBV19	-	TRBJ2-3	16	-	CASSQGAGSRTDTQYF	TGTGCCAGTAGTCAAGGCGCGGGTTCCCGCACAGATACGCAGTATTTT
TRBV7-9	TRBD1	TRBJ1-6	14	many	CASSSPGGGSPLHF	TGTGCCAGCAGCTCACCAGGGGGTGGATCACCCCTCCACTTT
TRBV27	-	TRBJ2-2	14	once	CASSFYADDGELFF	TGTGCCAGCAGTTTCTACGCGGACGACGGGGAGCTGTTTTTT
TRBV11-2	TRBD2	TRBJ2-3	15	-	CASSFSGRLMNTQYF	TGTGCCAGCAGCTTTAGCGGGAGGCTGATGAATACGCAGTATTTT
TRBV6-5	TRBD2	TRBJ2-1	17	few	CASSYTVAGGIHNEQFF	TGTGCCAGCAGTTACACCGTAGCGGGGGGGATCCACAATGAGCAGTTCTTC
TRBV20-1	-	TRBJ2-5	12	-	CSAGRDEETQYF	TGCAGTGCTGGCCGGGACGAAGAGACCCAGTACTTC
TRBV7-2	TRBD2	TRBJ2-2	15	few	CASSLLAGVVGELFF	TGTGCCAGCAGCTTGCTAGCGGGAGTGGTCGGGGAGCTGTTTTTT
TRBV7-6	TRBD2	TRBJ2-1	17	many	CASSLRLGVAGRNEQFF	TGTGCCAGCAGCTTACGACTAGGAGTAGCGGGAAGAAATGAGCAGTTCTTC
TRBV7-2	TRBD2	TRBJ2-7	15	-	CASSTQRGGSYEQYF	TGTGCCAGCAGCACCCAGCGGGGAGGCTCCTACGAGCAGTACTTC
TRBV19	-	TRBJ2-5	15	-	CASSPGEWVRETQYF	TGTGCCAGTAGCCCAGGAGAATGGGTGCGAGAGACCCAGTACTTC
TRBV7-2	-	TRBJ2-3	13	few	CASSLIGADTQYF	TGTGCCAGCAGCTTAATAGGGGCAGATACGCAGTATTTT
TRBV5-4	-	TRBJ2-1	16	-	CASSTPRLGSYNEQFF	TGTGCCAGCTCCACCCCCAGACTGGGTTCCTACAATGAGCAGTTCTTC
TRBV5-6	TRBD1	TRBJ1-1	14	-	CASSRTGRNTEAFF	TGTGCCAGCTCCCGGACAGGGCGGAACACTGAAGCTTTCTTT
TRBV27	-	TRBJ2-7	12	few	CASRTTRGEQYF	TGTGCCAGCAGGACTACTAGAGGCGAGCAGTACTTC
TRBV9	-	TRBJ2-3	13	-	CASSVAATDTQYF	TGTGCCAGCAGCGTAGCCGCCACAGATACGCAGTATTTT
TRBV3-1	TRBD2	TRBJ2-2	16	once	CASSRGLAEGTGELFF	TGTGCCAGCAGCCGCGGACTAGCGGAAGGGACCGGGGAGCTGTTTTTT
TRBV28	TRBD1	TRBJ2-2	15	many	CASSLSGGYTGELFF	TGTGCCAGCAGTTTATCAGGGGGCTACACCGGGGAGCTGTTTTTT
TRBV6-6	-	TRBJ1-1	15	-	CASRRLHSPWAEAFF	TGTGCCAGCAGGCGCCTTCACAGCCCATGGGCTGAAGCTTTCTTT
TRBV7-2	-	TRBJ1-5	15	many	CASSLVVASNQPQHF	TGTGCCAGCAGCTTAGTGGTCGCCAGCAATCAGCCCCAGCATTTT
TRBV6-2/TRBV6-3	TRBD2	TRBJ2-5	18	few	CASSYLLAGGQGQETQYF	TGTGCCAGCAGTTACTTGCTAGCGGGAGGGCAGGGCCAAGAGACCCAGTACTTC
TRBV7-3	TRBD2	TRBJ2-3	16	-	CASSPGGGRAFDTQYF	TGTGCCAGCAGCCCCGGGGGCGGGAGGGCCTTTGATACGCAGTATTTT
TRBV20-1	TRBD2	TRBJ2-3	17	-	CSAIGPRLAGTTDTQYF	TGCAGTGCTATTGGGCCTCGGCTAGCGGGAACCACAGATACGCAGTATTTT
TRBV7-9	TRBD1	TRBJ2-6	18	few	CASSNPTGTFSGANVLTF	TGTGCCAGCAGCAACCCGACAGGGACCTTCTCTGGGGCCAACGTCCTGACTTTC
TRBV7-9	-	TRBJ1-1	14	few	CASSLLQTNTEAFF	TGTGCCAGCAGCTTATTACAGACTAACACTGAAGCTTTCTTT
TRBV3-1	TRBD1	TRBJ1-1	13	few	CASSPTGGGEAFF	TGTGCCAGCAGCCCCACAGGGGGCGGTGAAGCTTTCTTT
TRBV6-1	TRBD2	TRBJ2-1	15	-	CASSLGTTLYNEQFF	TGTGCCAGCAGTCTTGGGACTACCCTTTACAATGAGCAGTTCTTC
TRBV12-3/TRBV12-4	-	TRBJ1-5	14	-	CASSSGAFNQPQHF	TGTGCCAGCAGTTCAGGGGCCTTCAATCAGCCCCAGCATTTT
TRBV4-1	-	TRBJ1-1	16	-	CASSQERRVKGTEAFF	TGCGCCAGCAGCCAGGAACGACGGGTGAAGGGGACTGAAGCTTTCTTT
TRBV7-2	-	TRBJ1-2	13	-	CASSFGARHGYTF	TGTGCCAGCAGCTTTGGGGCGCGACATGGCTACACCTTC
TRBV5-8	TRBD2	TRBJ2-3	16	-	CASSLLAGAGTDTQYF	TGTGCCAGCAGCTTGTTAGCGGGAGCAGGGACAGATACGCAGTATTTT
TRBV6-1	-	TRBJ2-3	13	few	CASSIPGADTQYF	TGTGCCAGCAGCATCCCTGGGGCAGATACGCAGTATTTT